These 27 T cell receptor beta chains came from one sample sequenced in a study of T cell clones after liver transplantation. This table comes from immunoSEQ multiplex PCR, and its TCRdb copy is limited to in-frame clones, with some not included. The data hold 90,000 to 120,000 clones, with 82% observed a single time. Sequencing used CD4+ T cells from blood, obtained before liver transplant. These receptors all stem from a human donor who received a liver transplant.

V usage is TRBV28 and J usage is TRBJ2-6, with D maybe TRBD1 (6 bases). The V gene's germline CDR1 is MDHEN and CDR2 SYDVKM. The CDR3 consists of 16 residues. The V gene lost 2 bases and the J gene lost 0 bases, with 8 bases spanning the gap. The CDR3 coding sequence is TGTGCCAGCAGTTTAGGGACACTCTCTGGGGCCAACGTCCTGACTTTC. Translating gives CASSLGTLSGANVLTF.

V is TRBV5-1 and J is TRBJ2-2, with 14 positions matching TRBD2. Trimming took 2 bases from V and 1 from J; bases not matched to a gene: 10. The CDR3 covers 20 residues. Germline V CDR1 and CDR2: SGHRS, YFSETQ. CDR3 DNA: TGCGCCAGCAGCTTTTTGGTTGGGGGACTAGCGGGAGAGAACACCGGGGAGCTGTTTTTT. Encoded protein: CASSFLVGGLAGENTGELFF.

The J gene is TRBJ2-2, the V gene TRBV6-5; no reliable D call. The V and J ends lost 7 bases and 5 bases respectively, with 11 bases between them. The CDR3 runs 13 residues. CDR1 and CDR2 (germline): MNHEY, SVGAGI. The DNA of the CDR3 is TGTGCCAGCAACAGACCTGAGACCGGGGAGCTGTTTTTT. Its protein product is CASNRPETGELFF.

This chain connects TRBV6-1 to TRBJ1-5, with a tentative D call TRBD1 (5 bases). V lost 2 bases and J 4 bases, leaving 9 bases between the germline ends. This CDR3 has 14 amino acids. CDR1 and CDR2 from the germline V gene are MNHNS and SASEGT. The CDR3 reads CASSERGWNQPQHF. The CDR3 DNA is TGTGCCAGCAGTGAAAGGGGTTGGAATCAGCCCCAGCATTTT.

J is TRBJ1-5 and V is TRBV28, with TRBD1 matching over 8 bases. This CDR3 is 16 amino acids long. CDR1 is MDHEN and CDR2 is SYDVKM in the germline V gene. The ends lost 5 bases at V and 3 bases at J; junction bases unmatched: 9. The CDR3 DNA reads TGTGCCAGCAGTACCTGGACAGGGCGGGTCAATCAGCCCCAGCATTTT. This codes for CASSTWTGRVNQPQHF.

DNA for the CDR3: TGTGCCAGTAGTGCCGGGACAGGACGGACCGGAACTAATGAAAAACTGTTTTTT. It is translated as CASSAGTGRTGTNEKLFF. This rearrangement joins TRBV19 to TRBJ1-4, with TRBD1 matching over 8 bases. The CDR3 has 18 residues. CDR1 is LNHDA and CDR2 is SQIVND in the germline V gene (reference sequence). V shed 5 bases and J 1 base; nucleotides not matched to a gene: 12.

This chain uses TRBV7-3 with TRBJ1-6; D not certain. With 1 base removed from V and 7 bases from J, the gap between germline ends came to 11 bases. This CDR3 is built from 15 residues. The V gene's germline CDR1 is SGHTA and CDR2 FQGTGA. CDR3 amino acids: CASSLKPGPNSPLHF. The CDR3 nucleotides are TGTGCCAGCAGCTTAAAACCAGGCCCCAATTCACCCCTCCACTTT.

The genes are TRBV11-2 and TRBJ2-5, with 10 bases that match TRBD2. CDR3 size: 15 residues. Germline CDR1 is SGHAT and CDR2 is FQNNGV. The trim removed 6 bases at V and 1 base at J, leaving 5 bases unmatched. CDR3 sequence (DNA): TGTGCCAGCAGATTGACTAGCGGGCGCCAAGAGACCCAGTACTTC. Its protein product is CASRLTSGRQETQYF.

The table lists this clone with a count of one. The chain uses TRBV9 and TRBJ2-1; 7 bases fit TRBD2. Germline V gives CDR1 SGDLS, CDR2 YYNGEE. J gave up 8 bases and V 0 bases, and 11 bases lay outside the gene matches. CDR3 size: 16 residues. The CDR3 loop is CASSVVEGGPRDEQFF. As DNA, the CDR3 is TGTGCCAGCAGCGTAGTCGAGGGAGGGCCTCGGGATGAGCAGTTCTTC.

This sequence joins TRBV13 and TRBJ1-4, with TRBD1 as a possible D gene (5 bases). The CDR3 spans 14 residues. V lost 0 bases and J lost 5, with 7 bases in between. Germline-derived CDR1 and CDR2 are PRHDT and FYEKMQ (reference sequence). For the CDR3, the DNA is TGTGCCAGCAGCTTAGGCAGGGTAAATGAAAAACTGTTTTTT. This codes for CASSLGRVNEKLFF.

This chain links TRBV5-6 with TRBJ1-2; no firm D call. Trimming removed 0 bases at V and 8 bases at J, with 11 bases between. The CDR3 spans 13 residues. CDR1 is SGHDT, CDR2 YYEEEE, per germline. The CDR3 is CASSLGRGLGYTF. CDR3 coding DNA: TGTGCCAGCAGCTTGGGGAGAGGCCTAGGCTACACCTTC.

The V gene is TRBV19, the J gene TRBJ1-1; weak D call: TRBD1 (6 bases). The V end lost 7 bases, the J end lost 1 base, and 19 bases lay between the germline ends. The CDR3 totals 16 residues. Germline CDR1 is LNHDA and CDR2 is SQIVND (reference sequence). CDR3: CASTEGHLKWNTEAFF. CDR3 bases: TGTGCCAGTACCGAGGGACACCTAAAATGGAACACTGAAGCTTTCTTT.

This clone was seen more than once but under ten times. The chain joins TRBV4-3 to TRBJ1-1, with D possibly matching TRBD1 (5 bases). Trimming removed 0 bases at V and 4 bases at J, with 15 bases between. This CDR3 is built from 16 residues. CDR1 and CDR2 from the germline V gene are LGHNA and YSLEER. The CDR3 bases are TGCGCCAGCAGCCAAGATAGGGGCAGTTATAGCACTGAAGCTTTCTTT. Translated: CASSQDRGSYSTEAFF.

The chain employs TRBV6-6 and TRBJ1-5; tentative D call: TRBD1 (6 bases). CDR1 is MNHNY and CDR2 is SVGAGI in the germline V gene (reference sequence). This CDR3 region has 13 residues. Trimming left V 6 bases short and J 4 bases short, with 10 bases between. CDR3 nucleotides: TGTGCCAGCAGGTCACAGGGAAATCAGCCCCAGCATTTT. Encoded protein: CASRSQGNQPQHF.

This chain uses TRBV2 with TRBJ2-2, with D perhaps TRBD1 (5 bases). Looked up from germline, CDR1 is SNHLY and CDR2 is FYNNEI. The germline V and J ends were trimmed by 6 bases and 6 bases, with 17 bases remaining between them. This CDR3 comprises 15 residues. As DNA, the CDR3 is TGTGCCAGCAGCCCAGAACCCAGGGTCTCCGGGGAGCTGTTTTTT. This codes for CASSPEPRVSGELFF.

The chain employs TRBV15 and TRBJ1-2; D possibly corresponds to TRBD1 (5 bases). V was shortened by 2 bases and J by 8 bases, with 18 bases between the two germline ends. CDR1 is LNHNV, CDR2 YYDKDF, per germline (reference sequence). The CDR3 is 15 amino acids. This CDR3 reads CATSRIGAAHQGYTF. In DNA form, the CDR3 reads TGTGCCACCAGCAGAATCGGGGCAGCCCACCAAGGCTACACCTTC.

In this sample, this clone turned up once. CDR3 residues: CASSLALGIYEQYF. CDR3 sequence (DNA): TGTGCCAGCAGCTTAGCACTAGGAATCTACGAGCAGTACTTC. The genes are TRBV7-8 and TRBJ2-7; tentative D call: TRBD2 (5 bases). V was shortened by 0 bases and J by 3 bases, with 9 bases between the two germline ends. This CDR3 has 14 amino acids. Germline CDR1 reads SGHVS; CDR2 reads FQNEAQ.

The CDR3 region is CSVERGGRADEQFF. DNA for the CDR3: TGCAGCGTTGAACGTGGCGGGAGGGCCGATGAGCAGTTCTTC. The V gene is TRBV29-1, the J gene TRBJ2-1; 9 positions agree with TRBD2. Germline V gene sequence: CDR1 SQVTM, CDR2 ANQGSEA. The trim removed 2 bases at V and 8 bases at J, leaving 7 bases unmatched. The CDR3 is 14 amino acids.

In its sample, this clone was seen a few times. The DNA for the CDR3 is TGTGCCAGCAGCTTAGGCGTAGCGGGGGGGCCTGTGCAAGAGACCCAGTACTTC. Protein: CASSLGVAGGPVQETQYF. This rearrangement joins TRBV7-2 to TRBJ2-5; 11 bases align to TRBD2. Germline V lookup: CDR1 SGHTA, CDR2 FQGNSA. CDR3 size: 18 residues. Losses at the gene ends were 1 base for V and 2 bases for J; bases not matched to a gene: 9.

This clone occurred a few times. The chain uses TRBV5-1 and TRBJ2-3; TRBD2 might be the D (5 bases). The ends were cut back, 4 bases at V and 6 bases at J, with 12 bases in the middle. Germline loops: CDR1 SGHRS, CDR2 YFSETQ. The CDR3 runs 13 residues. Here the CDR3 reads CASSRRVGDTQYF. CDR3 coding DNA: TGCGCCAGCAGCAGGCGGGTCGGCGATACGCAGTATTTT. Together with reference TRBV5-1 and TRBJ2-3, the CDR3 gives the full variable domain: KAGVTQTPRYLIKTRGQQVTLSCSPISGHRSVSWYQQTPGQGLQFLFEYFSETQRNKGNFPGRFSGRQFSNSRSEMNVSTLELGDSALYLCASSRRVGDTQYFGPGTRLTVL.

This clone was seen a few times. The V and J genes are TRBV4-2 and TRBJ1-1; D call uncertain. Germline V gives CDR1 LGHNA, CDR2 YNFKEQ. The CDR3 extends over 13 amino acids. With 6 bases removed from V and 1 base from J, the gap between germline ends came to 9 bases. CDR3 amino acids: CASSKTGNTEAFF. CDR3 DNA: TGTGCCAGCAGTAAAACCGGGAACACTGAAGCTTTCTTT.

In this sample, this clone turned up a few times. The chain joins TRBV4-1 to TRBJ1-2; TRBD1 matches 10 bases. Trimming at V came to 5 bases and at J to 2 bases, leaving 2 bases not matched to a gene. Germline V CDR1 and CDR2: MGHRA, YSYEKL. The CDR3 loop spans 14 amino acids. DNA for the CDR3: TGCGCCAGCAGCACGGGACAGGGGAACTATGGCTACACCTTC. This codes for CASSTGQGNYGYTF.

V usage is TRBV6-6 and J usage is TRBJ1-1; 8 bases map to TRBD1. The CDR3 length is 12 residues. Per germline, CDR1 MNHNY and CDR2 SVGAGI (reference sequence). V shed 5 bases, J shed 7 bases, and the junction held 3 bases outside the gene matches. In DNA form, the CDR3 reads TGTGCCAGCAGTGACACAGGGGGTGAAGCTTTCTTT. This encodes CASSDTGGEAFF.

In this sample, this clone turned up once. This chain links TRBV19 with TRBJ1-2; D gene unclear. Germline-derived CDR1 and CDR2 are LNHDA and SQIVND (reference sequence). This CDR3 region has 18 residues. V lost 0 bases to trimming and J lost 2 bases, with 19 bases between them. CDR3 DNA sequence: TGTGCCAGTAGTATAGATCAAGGGTACTCGGGCGAGAACTATGGCTACACCTTC. Encoded protein: CASSIDQGYSGENYGYTF.

The chain links TRBV27 to TRBJ2-3; 9 bases are a match to TRBD2. With V trimmed by 3 bases and J by 2 bases, 3 bases remained unmatched. Germline-derived CDR1 and CDR2 are MNHEY and SMNVEV (reference sequence). The CDR3 sequence is 15 residues long. The CDR3 region is CASSLREGLTDTQYF. As DNA, the CDR3 is TGTGCCAGCAGTTTGCGGGAGGGGCTCACAGATACGCAGTATTTT.

This clone showed up just once. V is TRBV5-8 and J is TRBJ2-5; D not certain. Trimming stripped 0 bases from V and 4 bases from J, with 10 bases between. The CDR3 runs 14 residues. In germline, CDR1 is SGHTS, CDR2 YDEGEE. The CDR3 coding sequence is TGTGCCAGCAGCTTGGAGCCTACCCGAGAGACCCAGTACTTC. It yields the protein CASSLEPTRETQYF.

The chain links TRBV2 to TRBJ2-3; D gene unclear. Germline V gene sequence: CDR1 SNHLY, CDR2 FYNNEI. The CDR3 covers 13 residues. Trimming stripped 5 bases from V and 0 bases from J, with 6 bases between. The CDR3: CASSTESTDTQYF. CDR3 nucleotides: TGTGCCAGCAGTACAGAGAGCACAGATACGCAGTATTTT.